Listed below are T cell receptor beta chains from one sample, sequenced in a study of blood T cell repertoires in COVID-19. Generated by immunoSEQ multiplex PCR, the TCRdb table keeps only in-frame clones and is missing some. The sample records 170,000 or so clones, over 70% being singletons. The sequencing sample was made of peripheral blood. Source of these receptors: a woman aged 55 to 70 with acute or convalescent COVID-19. The CDR3 runs from the conserved cysteine through the conserved F or W. The D gene is left open where the match is weak. Expanded clones get a size class; other rows say once, few or many, or leave the size out.

j_call,clone_size,v_call,d_call,cdr3_aa,cdr3_nt
TRBJ1-6,-,TRBV25-1,TRBD1,CASAYRGHNSPLHF,TGTGCCAGCGCCTACAGGGGTCATAATTCACCCCTCCACTTT
TRBJ1-4,-,TRBV29-1,-,CSVADPAGKLFF,TGCAGCGTCGCGGACCCGGCGGGAAAACTGTTTTTT
TRBJ2-7,once,TRBV5-5,TRBD1,CASSGQASSYEQYF,TGTGCCAGCTCGGGACAGGCAAGCTCCTACGAGCAGTACTTC
TRBJ2-7,-,TRBV7-9,-,CASSLSGSYEQYF,TGTGCCAGCAGCTTGTCAGGGTCCTACGAGCAGTACTTC
TRBJ2-7,-,TRBV6-2/TRBV6-3,-,CASSYSKIGLSYEQYF,TGTGCCAGCAGTTACTCGAAAATTGGCCTCTCCTACGAGCAGTACTTC
TRBJ2-1,-,TRBV28,-,CASRIQGNEQFF,TGTGCCAGCAGGATACAGGGAAATGAGCAGTTCTTC
TRBJ2-1,-,TRBV5-8,TRBD1,CASSPGQGGPYNEQFF,TGTGCCAGCAGCCCCGGACAGGGTGGACCCTACAATGAGCAGTTCTTC
TRBJ1-1,-,TRBV28,TRBD1,CAIKRDSMNTEAFF,TGTGCCATCAAGAGGGACAGTATGAACACTGAAGCTTTCTTT
TRBJ2-7,few,TRBV24-1,-,CATSAPWAHEQYF,TGTGCCACCAGTGCCCCTTGGGCGCACGAGCAGTACTTC
TRBJ1-2,-,TRBV30,TRBD1,CAWTDRGWGYTF,TGTGCCTGGACCGACAGGGGCTGGGGCTACACCTTC
TRBJ2-7,-,TRBV7-9,TRBD1,CASTTGVSSYEQYF,TGTGCCAGCACGACAGGGGTGAGCTCCTACGAGCAGTACTTC
TRBJ1-1,-,TRBV5-1,TRBD1,CASRIDRGGTEAFF,TGCGCCAGCAGGATCGACAGGGGAGGGACTGAAGCTTTCTTT
TRBJ1-1,-,TRBV9,TRBD1,CASSARTGSTEAFF,TGTGCCAGCAGCGCTAGGACAGGGTCGACTGAAGCTTTCTTT
TRBJ1-5,-,TRBV5-4,-,CASSRDTSNQPQHF,TGTGCCAGCAGTCGCGACACTAGCAATCAGCCCCAGCATTTT
TRBJ1-1,-,TRBV5-4,TRBD1,CASSVDRGLSNTEAFF,TGTGCCAGCAGCGTCGACAGGGGGCTGTCCAACACTGAAGCTTTCTTT
TRBJ1-1,-,TRBV3-1/TRBV3-2,-,CASSTSRGGTEAFF,TGTGCCAGCAGCACATCAAGGGGGGGCACTGAAGCTTTCTTT
TRBJ2-4,-,TRBV7-2,TRBD2,CASSLGGGMTKNIQYF,TGTGCCAGCAGCTTAGGCGGGGGGATGACCAAAAACATTCAGTACTTC
TRBJ1-3,-,TRBV18,-,CASSPRTVSSGNTIYF,TGTGCCAGCTCACCACGAACAGTTAGCTCTGGAAACACCATATATTTT
TRBJ1-6,-,TRBV11-2,-,CASSLRGKPNSPLHF,TGTGCCAGCAGCTTAAGAGGAAAGCCCAATTCACCCCTCCACTTT
TRBJ1-4,-,TRBV6-1,-,CASSEEARVGEKLFF,TGTGCCAGCAGTGAAGAGGCCCGGGTTGGGGAAAAACTGTTTTTT
TRBJ2-3,-,TRBV10-3,TRBD1,CAIGTGGTADTQYF,TGTGCCATCGGAACAGGGGGCACAGCAGATACGCAGTATTTT
TRBJ1-6,-,TRBV15,-,CATSRDLALHF,TGTGCCACCAGCAGAGATTTAGCGCTCCACTTT
TRBJ2-3,-,TRBV27,-,CASFSAIDSLFSTDTQYF,TGTGCCAGCTTTTCAGCCATTGACAGCCTTTTTAGCACAGATACGCAGTATTTT
TRBJ2-5,-,TRBV7-6,TRBD2,CASSSAGGRETQYF,TGTGCCAGCAGCTCAGCGGGGGGGCGAGAGACCCAGTACTTC
TRBJ1-2,-,TRBV12-3/TRBV12-4,TRBD1,CASRGTAYGYTF,TGTGCCAGCAGAGGGACAGCCTATGGCTACACCTTC
TRBJ1-1,-,TRBV5-4,TRBD1,CASSQQGLRTEAFF,TGTGCCAGCAGCCAACAGGGGTTGCGGACTGAAGCTTTCTTT
TRBJ1-1,-,TRBV6-2/TRBV6-3,-,CASSYSANTEAFF,TGTGCCAGCAGTTACTCGGCGAACACTGAAGCTTTCTTT
TRBJ2-7,once,TRBV19,TRBD1,CASSITGTAYEQYF,TGTGCCAGTAGTATTACCGGGACAGCCTACGAGCAGTACTTC
TRBJ1-2,once,TRBV2,TRBD1,CASSPGTGGRGYTF,TGTGCCAGCAGTCCCGGGACAGGGGGCAGGGGCTACACCTTC
TRBJ2-1,-,TRBV2,-,CASTPRLGNEQFF,TGTGCCAGCACCCCCAGGCTGGGCAATGAGCAGTTCTTC
TRBJ1-6,once,TRBV6-5,-,CASSYSGGNSPLHF,TGTGCCAGCAGTTACTCGGGGGGAAATTCACCCCTCCACTTT
TRBJ1-1,few,TRBV6-1,-,CASSDASGVNTEAFF,TGTGCCAGCAGTGATGCGTCAGGGGTGAACACTGAAGCTTTCTTT
TRBJ2-6,-,TRBV4-2,-,CASSQSQGSSGANVLTF,TGTGCCAGCAGCCAAAGCCAGGGAAGCTCTGGGGCCAACGTCCTGACTTTC
TRBJ1-6,-,TRBV7-9,-,CASSLNPNNSPLHF,TGTGCCAGCAGCTTAAATCCAAATAATTCACCCCTCCACTTT
TRBJ1-1,once,TRBV6-2/TRBV6-3,-,CASSSQGRGNTEAFF,TGTGCCAGCAGTTCTCAGGGGAGGGGAAACACTGAAGCTTTCTTT
TRBJ2-7,-,TRBV3-1/TRBV3-2,-,CASSQESGPQRIEQYF,TGTGCCAGCAGCCAAGAGAGCGGTCCCCAGAGAATCGAGCAGTACTTC
TRBJ1-5,-,TRBV29-1,TRBD1,CSVAGTGGSNQPQHF,TGCAGCGTCGCCGGGACAGGGGGAAGCAATCAGCCCCAGCATTTT
TRBJ1-1,few,TRBV5-1,-,CASSPGWRNTEAFF,TGCGCCAGCAGCCCCGGGTGGAGGAACACTGAAGCTTTCTTT
TRBJ1-1,-,TRBV7-8,-,CASSLALGGFEAFF,TGTGCCAGCAGCTTAGCGCTCGGCGGGTTTGAAGCTTTCTTT
TRBJ1-5,-,TRBV5-8,TRBD1,CASSLEGASNQPQHF,TGTGCCAGCAGCTTGGAGGGGGCAAGCAATCAGCCCCAGCATTTT
TRBJ2-5,-,TRBV6-5,TRBD2,CASRDGGRETQYF,TGTGCCAGCAGGGACGGGGGGAGAGAGACCCAGTACTTC
TRBJ2-7,-,TRBV4-1,TRBD1,CASSQERDRDEQYF,TGCGCCAGCAGCCAAGAGAGGGACAGGGACGAGCAGTACTTC
TRBJ1-4,-,TRBV2,-,CASRLKNEKLFF,TGTGCCAGCAGACTTAAAAATGAAAAACTGTTTTTT
TRBJ1-6,-,TRBV28,TRBD1,CASRTGSSYNSPLHF,TGTGCCAGCAGGACAGGGAGCTCCTATAATTCACCCCTCCACTTT
TRBJ2-7,-,TRBV19,TRBD1,CASSSRGTGTSYEQYF,TGTGCCAGTAGTTCTAGGGGGACAGGGACCTCCTACGAGCAGTACTTC
TRBJ2-7,-,TRBV5-8,-,CASSGLSGSLSYEQYF,TGTGCCAGCAGCGGTTTATCAGGAAGTTTGTCCTACGAGCAGTACTTC
TRBJ1-6,-,TRBV7-8,-,CASSGRRGVLNSPLHF,TGTGCCAGCAGCGGTCGCCGCGGGGTCCTCAATTCACCCCTCCACTTT
TRBJ2-3,-,TRBV7-9,-,CASSPGTSVDTQYF,TGTGCCAGCAGCCCCGGGACTTCCGTGGATACGCAGTATTTT
TRBJ1-1,once,TRBV11-2,-,CASSPKGQSNTEAFF,TGTGCCAGCAGCCCAAAAGGACAATCGAACACTGAAGCTTTCTTT
TRBJ2-7,-,TRBV5-1,-,CASSLVGVRTEQYF,TGCGCCAGCAGCTTGGTCGGTGTCCGAACCGAGCAGTACTTC
TRBJ2-1,-,TRBV10-2,TRBD2,CASRIAGATNEQFF,TGCGCCAGCAGGATAGCGGGGGCTACCAATGAGCAGTTCTTC
TRBJ1-1,-,TRBV18,-,CASSPQGDTEAFF,TGTGCCAGCTCACCACAGGGAGACACTGAAGCTTTCTTT
TRBJ2-2,-,TRBV18,-,CASSPPQGRDTGELFF,TGTGCCAGCTCACCACCGCAGGGGCGCGACACCGGGGAGCTGTTTTTT
TRBJ2-3,few,TRBV9,-,CASSPSAGLSTDTQYF,TGTGCCAGCAGCCCTAGCGCGGGCCTTAGCACAGATACGCAGTATTTT
TRBJ1-1,-,TRBV9,-,CASTPFPERNTEAFF,TGTGCCAGCACTCCCTTCCCTGAGCGGAACACTGAAGCTTTCTTT